The T cell receptor beta chain under discussion was sequenced for a study of T-cell memory formation after mild COVID-19. The wider study: TCR clusters were largely donor specific. Study-level points and caveats: Among contracting clones, CD4+ were mainly CM/EM and CD8+ enriched in EMRA. Clones that got smaller from day 15 to 85 had even CD4/CD8, while clones growing later tipped toward CD4+.

The germline V gene has CDR1 SGHNT and CDR2 YENEEA. The V gene lost 0 bases and the J gene lost 4 bases, with 15 bases spanning the gap. This CDR3 has 16 residues. A note on this clonotype: The antigen remains unidentified.

Libraries for TCRalpha and TCRbeta carried sample barcodes and unique molecular identifiers via 5'RACE. TCRdb used MiXCR to reprocess the 5' RACE reads, holding one entry per CDR3 protein. In the table there are 200,000 to 250,000 distinct CDR3 sequences, 9% to 10% of which are singletons. The chain uses TRBV11-3 and TRBJ1-1; no reliable D call. Sequences were obtained from PBMCs or a T cell subset sorted from them (not recorded which). This TCR was sampled from a man younger than 30 who had mild COVID-19 (a few samples of this study predate the infection). Cell type and time point are not known. CDR3 loop: CASSLDRPGFGTEAFF. For the CDR3, the DNA is TGTGCCAGCAGCTTAGATAGGCCGGGGTTTGGCACTGAAGCTTTCTTT.